This T cell receptor (beta chain) was obtained from a study of identical twins (dated by TCRdb to about 2016). Concerning the study at large: To test whether fetal clonotypes persist, the study used deep sequencing on TCR alpha and beta repertoires from monozygotic twins, unrelated adults of various ages, and cord blood. To rule out contamination, the twin experiments were replicated at different times with different library preparation protocols. Beyond this particular receptor, the publication reports: Fewer insertions were carried by abundant cord blood beta clonotypes, a similar but weaker trend appeared in young adult naive repertoires, and no such trend appeared in memory repertoires. In monozygotic twins, recombination models systematically underestimated out-of-frame TCR alpha sharing, but the models matched the sharing seen between unrelated individuals. Zero-insertion analyses could be partly confounded by invariant T cells such as MAIT and iNKT, although diverse VJ usage argued against such confounding for most clonotypes. Compared with coincidental sharing between unrelated individuals, an excess of low generation-probability sequences was observed among out-of-frame TCR alpha sequences shared between twins. Because the same donors could not be followed over many years, the conclusions relied on cross-sectional statistical analysis. In beta out-of-frame sequences, excess twin sharing was weaker, because having fewer shared sequences lowered the signal-to-noise ratio.

Only healthy Caucasian donors were included. Three unrelated non-twin adults were also sequenced: a male aged 18 to 29, a male aged 50 to 59 and a female aged 50 to 59. Miltenyi CD45RO+ enrichment and human naive T-cell isolation kits were used to isolate memory (CD45RO+) and naive T cells from PBMC. The method behind the library was 5' RACE. The instrument was an Illumina HiSeq 2000. Template switching introduced a universal primer binding site; the final cDNA contained a unique molecular identifier, enabling accurate counting of TCR cDNA molecules. Specific primers in the conserved constant-segment region were used to synthesize first-strand cDNA for TCR alpha and beta chains. To control for contamination, each cDNA library was double barcoded with a SMART-Mk sample barcode plus Illumina barcodes. TruSeq adapter sequences and Illumina sample barcodes were added in two successive PCR steps. TCR alpha and beta cDNA libraries were sequenced on the Illumina HiSeq platform with custom primers. The study's processing was this. Raw reads were processed with MiGEC to extract unique molecular identifiers, and MiXCR was used to determine CDR3 positions. For each individual, recombination models were inferred using an EM algorithm with the repgenHMM and IGoR tools. The tcR package in R was used for shared clonotype analysis, with sharing normalized by the product of cloneset sizes. To study raw recombination without the effects of thymic and clonal selection, out-of-frame nonproductive sequences were analyzed. TCRdb reran the public reads through fastp at Q25 and MiXCR, keeping productive beta chains. Each entry is one CDR3 protein sequence, shown with its most common DNA and genes. The V and J calls follow TCRdb's processing rather than the paper's. The sample table lists about 340,000 distinct CDR3 sequences, about 9% of them with a count of one. The ten largest make up under 10% of the sample.

This clonotype occurred a few times. Its antigen is still unknown. The record has no base qualities; no much larger clone is one base away. From a lookup of the germline V gene (reference sequence), CDR1 and CDR2 are LGHDT and YNNKEL. V is cut by 0 bases and J by 8 bases, and the space between the germline ends is 7 bases. The CDR3, cysteine through phenylalanine, is 13 amino acids long. Left in the record is the CDR3 DNA by itself, 39 bases read in frame from the first base. The chain is encoded by TRBV3-1 joined to TRBJ1-4; D gene: possibly TRBD1, on 5 matching bases. This clonotype was obtained from a woman in her 50s in good health. Sequencing input: naive T cells sorted from blood. This specimen's cell subset or site label, interpreted: cells isolated with a human naive T-cell isolation kit. The CDR3 here reads CASSQEDREKLFF. The DNA reads TGTGCCAGCAGCCAAGAAGACAGAGAAAAACTGTTTTTT. With all but the CDR3 taken from the reference TRBV3-1 and TRBJ1-4 genes, the full variable domain is: DTAVSQTPKYLVTQMGNDKSIKCEQNLGHDTMYWYKQDSKKFLKIMFSYNNKELIINETVPNRFSPKSPDKAHLNLHINSLELGDSAVYFCASSQEDREKLFFGSGTQLSVL.